The clone carrying this T cell receptor beta chain was counted a single time. Original methodology: Amplification of reference gene primers provided the estimated nucleated cell counts. Produced via immunoSEQ multiplex PCR; TCRdb's table is partial and in-frame only. That table is the source of V, J and clone size, and D and trimming were worked out from the DNA. The table records 200,000 to 250,000 clones, around 86% of them present only once. These data are taken from a study of blood T cell repertoires in COVID-19. Material: peripheral blood. The sequence was collected from a man younger than 40 who had recovered from COVID-19.

Here the CDR3 DNA reads TGTGCCACCAAACCAGGAAGCAGGGACTCTTCCGAGCAGTTCTTC. Amino acids: CATKPGSRDSSEQFF. V is TRBV6-5 and J is TRBJ2-1, with D perhaps matching TRBD2 (6 bases). In germline, CDR1 is MNHEY, CDR2 SVGAGI. V lost 10 bases, J lost 10 bases, and 26 bases lay in between. There are 15 residues in the CDR3.